These 21 T cell receptor beta chains share one sample of origin, sequenced in a study of blood T cell repertoires in COVID-19. Here immunoSEQ multiplex PCR was the method, and the copy in TCRdb shows in-frame clones only, minus some. The sample contains around 94,000 clones, less than 90% of which appear only once. Sequenced: peripheral blood. These receptor sequences come from a man older than 75 with acute or convalescent COVID-19.

This chain links TRBV5-1 with TRBJ2-2, with 12 bases lining up with TRBD2. Germline CDR1 reads SGHRS; CDR2 reads YFSETQ. The V gene end was trimmed by 0 bases and the J gene end by 7 bases; junction bases not matched to a gene: 4. The CDR3 has 16 residues. The CDR3 coding sequence is TGCGCCAGCAGCTTGGCCGTGACTAGCGGGGGCGGGGAGCTGTTTTTT. The encoded protein is CASSLAVTSGGGELFF.

The chain has TRBV7-2 and TRBJ2-7, with TRBD2 matching 7 bases. The junction had 6 bases not matched to a gene; V was cut back by 1 base and J by 3 bases. The CDR3 runs to 15 residues. Germline V gives CDR1 SGHTA, CDR2 FQGNSA. CDR3: CASSLEGTKLYEQYF. The CDR3 DNA reads TGTGCCAGCAGCTTAGAGGGGACTAAACTCTACGAGCAGTACTTC.

The rearrangement joins TRBV5-1 to TRBJ1-1; no firm D call. Germline V gene lookup returns CDR1 SGHRS and CDR2 YFSETQ. The CDR3 contains 14 residues. Trimming removed 0 bases from V and 4 bases from J, with 10 bases in between. CDR3 protein: CASSLVEYGTEAFF. The CDR3 nucleotides read TGCGCCAGCAGCTTGGTCGAGTACGGCACTGAAGCTTTCTTT.

The chain uses TRBV9 and TRBJ2-2; TRBD1 aligns across 11 bases. V lost 3 bases, J lost 4 bases, and 5 bases stayed unmatched. Germline V gene data show CDR1 as SGDLS and CDR2 as YYNGEE. The CDR3 loop spans 16 amino acids. The CDR3 loop is CASSERGTGGTGELFF. The CDR3 bases are TGTGCCAGCAGCGAGAGGGGGACAGGGGGCACCGGGGAGCTGTTTTTT.

The chain combines TRBV10-2 with TRBJ1-5; 8 bases match TRBD1. This CDR3 is 14 amino acids long. J was trimmed by 7 bases and V by 3 bases; bases with no gene match: 5. Germline CDR1 is WSHSY and CDR2 is SAAADI. The CDR3 sequence is CASSEGTGMQPQHF. CDR3 in DNA: TGCGCCAGCAGTGAAGGGACAGGAATGCAGCCCCAGCATTTT.

The chain has TRBV5-5 and TRBJ1-5; D is ambiguous. In germline, CDR1 is SGHKS, CDR2 YYEKEE (reference sequence). V was trimmed by 2 bases and J by 8 bases, leaving 14 bases between them. The CDR3 spans 14 residues. This chain's CDR3 is CASSFGGPQKPQHF. Written as DNA, the CDR3 is TGTGCCAGCAGCTTTGGCGGGCCCCAGAAGCCCCAGCATTTT.

CDR3 DNA sequence: TGCGCCAGCAGCCAGCGACAAAATTCGAACACCGGGGAGCTGTTTTTT. This sequence encodes CASSQRQNSNTGELFF. This chain connects TRBV4-1 to TRBJ2-2; D gene unclear. This CDR3 is 16 amino acids long. The V gene's germline CDR1 is MGHRA and CDR2 YSYEKL. V was pared by 3 bases and J by 0 bases, with 11 bases between.

This chain joins TRBV30 and TRBJ2-3, with a tentative D call TRBD1 (7 bases). V lost 3 bases and J lost 5, with 12 bases in between. Germline-derived CDR1 and CDR2 are GTSNPN and SVGIG (reference sequence). The CDR3 sequence is 13 residues long. CDR3 bases: TGTGCCTGGAGGATCCAGGGGGGAGATACGCAGTATTTT. As protein: CAWRIQGGDTQYF.

The chain has TRBV5-1 and TRBJ2-3, with D possibly being TRBD1 (6 bases). Trimming removed 7 bases from V and 6 bases from J, with 18 bases in between. The CDR3 totals 14 residues. Germline CDR1 is SGHRS and CDR2 is YFSETQ. The CDR3 bases are TGCGCCAGCTGTTTCCGGGACAACAGGGATACGCAGTATTTT. It is translated as CASCFRDNRDTQYF.

The chain couples TRBV7-2 to TRBJ2-3; D gene ambiguous. The ends were cut back, 5 bases at V and 6 bases at J, with 6 bases in the middle. Germline assignment: CDR1 SGHTA and CDR2 FQGNSA. The CDR3 is 11 amino acids. CDR3 sequence reads: CASSPMDTQYF. CDR3 DNA sequence: TGTGCCAGCAGCCCAATGGATACGCAGTATTTT. The complete variable domain, with remaining parts taken from reference TRBV7-2 and TRBJ2-3, reads GAGVSQSPSNKVTEKGKDVELRCDPISGHTALYWYRQSLGQGLEFLIYFQGNSAPDKSGLPSDRFSAERTGGSVSTLTIQRTQQEDSAVYLCASSPMDTQYFGPGTRLTVL.

The rearrangement joins TRBV14 to TRBJ1-6; 7 bases map to TRBD1. Germline V gene data show CDR1 as SGHDN and CDR2 as FVKESK. V shed 4 bases, J shed 5 bases, and the junction held 11 bases outside the gene matches. The CDR3 covers 17 residues. The CDR3 bases are TGTGCCAGCAGCCGCCTACCCCTGGGGACAGATAATTCACCCCTCCACTTT. Residues: CASSRLPLGTDNSPLHF. The variable domain in full, with the rest retrieved from reference TRBV14 and TRBJ1-6, is EAGVTQFPSHSVIEKGQTVTLRCDPISGHDNLYWYRRVMGKEIKFLLHFVKESKQDESGMPNNRFLAERTGGTYSTLKVQPAELEDSGVYFCASSRLPLGTDNSPLHFGNGTRLTVT.

The chain carries TRBV18 and TRBJ1-6; no clear D gene. Germline CDR1 KGHSH, CDR2 LQKENI. The CDR3 is 14 amino acids. Deletions cut 1 base from V and 8 bases from J, with 9 bases between. CDR3 sequence reads: CASSPLDTDSPLHF. The CDR3 DNA reads as TGTGCCAGCTCACCACTTGATACGGATTCACCCCTCCACTTT.

The V gene is TRBV6-5, the J gene TRBJ2-1; D remains unclear. CDR3 length equals 15 residues. Trimming removed 11 bases at V and 1 base at J, with 18 bases between. Germline V gene sequence: CDR1 MNHEY, CDR2 SVGAGI. CDR3 in amino acids: CAASRGGDSYNEQFF. The CDR3 DNA sequence: TGTGCCGCTTCGCGCGGCGGCGATTCCTACAATGAGCAGTTCTTC.

The chain couples TRBV6-6 to TRBJ2-7; 9 bases are shared with TRBD1. The CDR3 length is 14 residues. V was pared by 5 bases and J by 2 bases, with 4 bases of the junction left unmatched. Germline values: CDR1 MNHNY, CDR2 SVGAGI (reference sequence). This CDR3 is CASSGQGRAYEQYF. CDR3 sequence (DNA): TGTGCCAGCAGTGGACAGGGGAGAGCCTACGAGCAGTACTTC.

The rearrangement joins TRBV28 to TRBJ2-7; possible D gene TRBD1, 6 bases. The V gene's germline CDR1 is MDHEN and CDR2 SYDVKM. The CDR3 contains 16 residues. Trimming shortened V by 2 bases and J by 0 bases, and 14 bases separated the two germline ends. The CDR3 protein is CASSLMGHRSSYEQYF. In nucleotides, the CDR3 is TGTGCCAGCAGTTTAATGGGACATAGGAGCTCCTACGAGCAGTACTTC.

This CDR3 is CATSDPATSGSSETQYF. The CDR3 nucleotides are TGTGCCACCAGTGACCCTGCGACTAGCGGGAGCAGTGAGACCCAGTACTTC. The chain carries TRBV24-1 and TRBJ2-5; 12 bases are a match to TRBD2. The ends lost 4 bases at V and 5 bases at J; junction bases unmatched: 10. The CDR3 sequence is 17 residues long. Germline V gene lookup returns CDR1 KGHDR and CDR2 SFDVKD.

The chain recombines TRBV30 with TRBJ1-3; perhaps TRBD1 as D (5 bases). V was pared by 4 bases and J by 2 bases, with 12 bases between. Per germline, CDR1 GTSNPN and CDR2 SVGIG (reference sequence). The length of the CDR3 is 14 residues. The CDR3 is CAWKRTRTGNTIYF. The DNA for the CDR3 is TGTGCCTGGAAGAGGACACGGACTGGAAACACCATATATTTT. The full variable domain, with the rest looked up from reference TRBV30 and TRBJ1-3, is SQTIHQWPATLVQPVGSPLSLECTVEGTSNPNLYWYRQAAGRGLQLLFYSVGIGQISSEVPQNLSASRPQDRQFILSSKKLLLSDSGFYLCAWKRTRTGNTIYFGEGSWLTVV.

The chain joins TRBV6-2 or TRBV6-3 to TRBJ1-1; D remains ambiguous. The CDR3 is 13 amino acids. The germline CDR1 and CDR2 sequences are MNHEY and SVGEGT. With 8 bases removed from V and 3 bases from J, the gap between germline ends came to 13 bases. The CDR3 nucleotides are TGTGCCAGCGGTTTCGCGGGATACACTGAAGCTTTCTTT. Amino acid sequence: CASGFAGYTEAFF.

The CDR3 spells CASSFDRGLEQYF. CDR3 bases: TGTGCCAGCAGCTTCGACAGGGGTCTTGAGCAGTACTTC. This sequence joins TRBV7-3 and TRBJ2-7; 8 positions match TRBD1. Germline V CDR1 and CDR2: SGHTA, FQGTGA. This CDR3 comprises 13 residues. The trim removed 3 bases at V and 7 bases at J, leaving 5 bases unmatched.

This clone was counted a few times. The V and J genes are TRBV3-1 (or the pseudogene TRBV3-2) and TRBJ1-1; 7 bases align to TRBD1. The CDR3 covers 13 residues. CDR1 and CDR2 (germline): LGHDT, YNNKEL (reference sequence). J was trimmed by 4 bases and V by 1 base; bases with no gene match: 0. In nucleotides, the CDR3 is TGTGCCAGCAGCCAAGGACAGGGCACTGAAGCTTTCTTT. Its translation: CASSQGQGTEAFF.

The rearrangement links TRBV2 to TRBJ1-5; maybe TRBD1 (5 bases). CDR1 is SNHLY and CDR2 is FYNNEI in the germline V gene. The CDR3 loop spans 15 amino acids. The V end lost 8 bases, the J end lost 2 bases, and 16 bases lay between the germline ends. CDR3 sequence: CASAQKTVGNQPQHF. The CDR3 DNA reads as TGTGCCAGCGCCCAAAAGACAGTCGGCAATCAGCCCCAGCATTTT.